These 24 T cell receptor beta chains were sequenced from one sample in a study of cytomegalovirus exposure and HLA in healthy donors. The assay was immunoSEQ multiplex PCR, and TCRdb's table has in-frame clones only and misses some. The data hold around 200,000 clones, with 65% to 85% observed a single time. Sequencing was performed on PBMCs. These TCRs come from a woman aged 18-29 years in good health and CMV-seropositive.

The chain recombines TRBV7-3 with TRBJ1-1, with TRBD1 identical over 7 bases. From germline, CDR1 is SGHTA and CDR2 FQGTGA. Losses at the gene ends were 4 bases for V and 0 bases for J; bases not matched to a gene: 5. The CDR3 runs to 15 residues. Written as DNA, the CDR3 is TGTGCCAGCAGCTCAGGGGGTAGCTTGAACACTGAAGCTTTCTTT. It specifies CASSSGGSLNTEAFF. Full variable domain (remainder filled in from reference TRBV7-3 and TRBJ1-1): GAGVSQTPSNKVTEKGKYVELRCDPISGHTALYWYRQSLGQGPEFLIYFQGTGAADDSGLPNDRFFAVRPEGSVSTLKIQRTERGDSAVYLCASSSGGSLNTEAFFGQGTRLTVV.

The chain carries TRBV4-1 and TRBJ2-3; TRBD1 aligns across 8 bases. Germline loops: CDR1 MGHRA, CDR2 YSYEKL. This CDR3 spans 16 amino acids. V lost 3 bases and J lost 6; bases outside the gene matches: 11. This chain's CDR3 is CASSHLQGGRSDTQYF. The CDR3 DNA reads TGCGCCAGCAGCCACTTACAGGGGGGCCGCTCGGATACGCAGTATTTT.

For the CDR3, the DNA is TGTGCCAGCGGGCAGGGGCAGAGTGAAAAACTGTTTTTT. Protein product: CASGQGQSEKLFF. The rearrangement joins TRBV6-5 to TRBJ1-4; TRBD1 is a possible D gene (6 bases). There are 13 residues in the CDR3. Trimming removed 8 bases at V and 7 bases at J, with 14 bases between. In germline, CDR1 is MNHEY, CDR2 SVGAGI.

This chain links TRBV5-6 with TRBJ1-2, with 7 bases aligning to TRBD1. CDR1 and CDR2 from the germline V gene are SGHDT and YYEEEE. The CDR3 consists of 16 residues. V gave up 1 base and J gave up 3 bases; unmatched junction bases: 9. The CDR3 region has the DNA TGTGCCAGCAGCTTGCCCGGGACAGAAACTTACTATGGCTACACCTTC. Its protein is CASSLPGTETYYGYTF.

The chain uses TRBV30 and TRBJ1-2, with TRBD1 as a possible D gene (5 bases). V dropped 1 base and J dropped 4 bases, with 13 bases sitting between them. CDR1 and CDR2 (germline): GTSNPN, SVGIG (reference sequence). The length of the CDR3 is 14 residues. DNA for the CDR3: TGTGCCTGGAGTGCCCGACAGCTCCTCTATGGCTACACCTTC. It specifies CAWSARQLLYGYTF.

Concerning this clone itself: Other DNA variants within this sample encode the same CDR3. The CDR3 DNA follows: TGCGCCAGCAGCGAGGGACTAGCGGGGGGGCAAGAGACCCAGTACTTC. Protein: CASSEGLAGGQETQYF. The chain combines TRBV5-1 with TRBJ2-5; 16 bases are a match to TRBD2. From germline, CDR1 is SGHRS and CDR2 YFSETQ. This CDR3 has 16 residues. Losses at the gene ends were 4 bases for V and 2 bases for J; bases not matched to a gene: 2.

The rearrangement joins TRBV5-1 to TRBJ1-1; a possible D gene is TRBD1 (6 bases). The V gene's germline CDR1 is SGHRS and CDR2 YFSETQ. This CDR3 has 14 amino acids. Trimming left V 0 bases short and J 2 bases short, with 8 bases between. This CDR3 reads CASSLVDSNTEAFF. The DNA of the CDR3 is TGCGCCAGCAGCTTGGTGGACAGTAACACTGAAGCTTTCTTT.

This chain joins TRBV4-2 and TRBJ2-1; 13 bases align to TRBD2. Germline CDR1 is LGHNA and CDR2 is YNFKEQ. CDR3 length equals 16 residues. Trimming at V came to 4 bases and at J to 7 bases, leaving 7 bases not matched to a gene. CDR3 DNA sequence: TGTGCCAGCAGCCCCAGAGGACTAGCGGGAGAGAATGAGCAGTTCTTC. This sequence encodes CASSPRGLAGENEQFF.

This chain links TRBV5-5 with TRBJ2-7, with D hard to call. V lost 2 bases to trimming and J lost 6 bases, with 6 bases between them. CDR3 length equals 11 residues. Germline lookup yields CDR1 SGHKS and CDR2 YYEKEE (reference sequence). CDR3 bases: TGTGCCAGCAGCTTAAGGAGCGAGCAGTACTTC. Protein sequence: CASSLRSEQYF.

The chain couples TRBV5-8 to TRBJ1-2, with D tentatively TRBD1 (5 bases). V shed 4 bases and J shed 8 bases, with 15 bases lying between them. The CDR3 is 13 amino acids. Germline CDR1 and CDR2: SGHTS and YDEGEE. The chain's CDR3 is CASSRGLREGYTF. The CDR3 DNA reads TGTGCCAGCAGCCGGGGACTGAGAGAGGGCTACACCTTC.

CDR3: CSVGPETGSILEAFF. CDR3 bases: TGCAGCGTTGGGCCTGAAACAGGGAGTATTCTCGAAGCTTTCTTT. The rearrangement uses TRBV29-1 and TRBJ1-1; a possible D gene is TRBD1 (6 bases). Germline V gives CDR1 SQVTM, CDR2 ANQGSEA. Trimming removed 4 bases from V and 8 bases from J, with 23 bases in between. CDR3 length: 15 residues.

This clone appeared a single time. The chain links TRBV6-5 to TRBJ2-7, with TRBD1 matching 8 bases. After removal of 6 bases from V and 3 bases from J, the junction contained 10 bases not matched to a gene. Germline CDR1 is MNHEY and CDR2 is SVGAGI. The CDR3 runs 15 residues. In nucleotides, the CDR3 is TGTGCCAGCAGATCCTCCGGGACAGGCGGCTACGAGCAGTACTTC. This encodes CASRSSGTGGYEQYF.

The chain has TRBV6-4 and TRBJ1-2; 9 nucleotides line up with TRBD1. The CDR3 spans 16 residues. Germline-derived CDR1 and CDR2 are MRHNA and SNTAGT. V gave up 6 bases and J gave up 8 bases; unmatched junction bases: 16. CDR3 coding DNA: TGTGCCAGCAGCTCTCGAGACAGGGGGGAAACGGAAGGCTACACCTTC. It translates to CASSSRDRGETEGYTF.

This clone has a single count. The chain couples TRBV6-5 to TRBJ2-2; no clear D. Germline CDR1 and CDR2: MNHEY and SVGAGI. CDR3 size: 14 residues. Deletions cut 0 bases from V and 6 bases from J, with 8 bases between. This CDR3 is CASSYSTSAGELFF. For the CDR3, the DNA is TGTGCCAGCAGTTACTCGACGAGCGCCGGGGAGCTGTTTTTT.

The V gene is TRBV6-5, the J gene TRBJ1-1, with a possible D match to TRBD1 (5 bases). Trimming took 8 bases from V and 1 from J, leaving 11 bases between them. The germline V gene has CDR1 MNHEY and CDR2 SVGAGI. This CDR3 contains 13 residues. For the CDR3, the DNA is TGTGCCAGCTATGTTACAGGGAACACTGAAGCTTTCTTT. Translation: CASYVTGNTEAFF.

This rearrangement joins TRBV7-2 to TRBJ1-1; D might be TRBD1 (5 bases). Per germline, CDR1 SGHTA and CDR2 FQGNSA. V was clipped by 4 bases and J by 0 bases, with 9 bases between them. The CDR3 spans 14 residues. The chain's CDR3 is CASSYRQMNTEAFF. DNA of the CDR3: TGTGCCAGCAGCTACCGACAGATGAACACTGAAGCTTTCTTT.

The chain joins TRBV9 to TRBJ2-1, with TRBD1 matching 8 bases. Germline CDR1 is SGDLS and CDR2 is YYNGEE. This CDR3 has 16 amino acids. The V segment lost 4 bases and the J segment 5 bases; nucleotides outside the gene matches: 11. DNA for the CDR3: TGTGCCAGCAGCTCCCGGGAGCAGGGGGCGCACAATGAGCAGTTCTTC. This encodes CASSSREQGAHNEQFF.

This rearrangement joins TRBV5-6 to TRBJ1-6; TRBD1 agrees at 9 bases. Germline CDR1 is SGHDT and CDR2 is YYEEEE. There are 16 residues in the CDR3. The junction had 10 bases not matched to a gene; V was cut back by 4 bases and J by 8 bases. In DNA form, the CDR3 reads TGTGCCAGCAGCACAGGGCGAGGGACAGGGTATTCACCCCTCCACTTT. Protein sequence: CASSTGRGTGYSPLHF.

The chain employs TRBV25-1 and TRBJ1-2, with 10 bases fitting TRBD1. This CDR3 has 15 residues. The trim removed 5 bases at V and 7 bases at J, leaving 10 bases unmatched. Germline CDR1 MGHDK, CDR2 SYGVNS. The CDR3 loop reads CASSLGQGGLGGYTF. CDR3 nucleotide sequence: TGTGCCAGCAGTTTAGGACAGGGGGGCCTCGGTGGCTACACCTTC.

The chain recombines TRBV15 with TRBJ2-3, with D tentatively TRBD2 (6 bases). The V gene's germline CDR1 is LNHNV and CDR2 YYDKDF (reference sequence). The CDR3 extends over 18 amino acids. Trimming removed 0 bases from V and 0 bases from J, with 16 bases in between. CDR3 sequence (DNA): TGTGCCACCAGCAGAGATGGGTTGGGCGGGGCTAGCACAGATACGCAGTATTTT. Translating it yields CATSRDGLGGASTDTQYF.

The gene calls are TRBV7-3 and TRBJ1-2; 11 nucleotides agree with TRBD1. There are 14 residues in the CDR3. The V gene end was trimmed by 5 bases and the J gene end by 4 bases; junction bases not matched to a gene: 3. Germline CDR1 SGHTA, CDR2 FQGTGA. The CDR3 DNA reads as TGTGCCAGCAGCCCCGGACAGGGGGCCTATGGCTACACCTTC. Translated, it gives CASSPGQGAYGYTF.

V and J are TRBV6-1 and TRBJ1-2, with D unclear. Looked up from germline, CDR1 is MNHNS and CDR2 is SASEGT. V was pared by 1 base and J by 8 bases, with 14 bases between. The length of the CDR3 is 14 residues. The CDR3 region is CASSEVAGGLGYTF. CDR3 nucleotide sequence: TGTGCCAGCAGTGAAGTAGCAGGCGGGTTAGGCTACACCTTC.

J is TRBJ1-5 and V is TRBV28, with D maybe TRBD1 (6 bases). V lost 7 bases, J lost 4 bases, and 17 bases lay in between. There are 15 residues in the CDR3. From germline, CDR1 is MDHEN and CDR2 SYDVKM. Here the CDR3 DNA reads TGTGCCAGCATCCATACCGGTAGGGGGAATCAGCCCCAGCATTTT. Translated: CASIHTGRGNQPQHF.

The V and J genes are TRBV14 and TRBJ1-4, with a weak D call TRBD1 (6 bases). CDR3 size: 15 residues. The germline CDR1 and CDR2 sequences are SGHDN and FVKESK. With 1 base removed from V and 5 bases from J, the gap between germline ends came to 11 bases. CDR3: CASSQGGTSNEKLFF. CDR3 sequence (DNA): TGTGCCAGCAGCCAAGGGGGGACAAGCAATGAAAAACTGTTTTTT.